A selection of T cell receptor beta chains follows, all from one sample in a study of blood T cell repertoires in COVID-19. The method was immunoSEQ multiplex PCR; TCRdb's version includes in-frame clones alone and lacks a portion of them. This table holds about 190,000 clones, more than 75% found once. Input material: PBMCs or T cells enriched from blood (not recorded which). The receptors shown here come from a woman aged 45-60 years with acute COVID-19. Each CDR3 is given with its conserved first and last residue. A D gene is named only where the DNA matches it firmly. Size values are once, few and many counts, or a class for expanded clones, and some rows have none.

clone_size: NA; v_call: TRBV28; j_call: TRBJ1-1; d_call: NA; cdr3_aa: CASSLLRERAEAFF; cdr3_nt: TGTGCCAGCAGTTTGCTCCGGGAAAGGGCTGAAGCTTTCTTT
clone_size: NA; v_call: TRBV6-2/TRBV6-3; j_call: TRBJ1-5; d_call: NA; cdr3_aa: CASSYNTIETGKQPQHF; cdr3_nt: TGTGCCAGCAGTTATAATACGATAGAGACAGGTAAACAGCCCCAGCATTTT
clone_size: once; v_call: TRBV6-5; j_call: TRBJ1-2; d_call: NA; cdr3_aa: CASSLNNYGYTF; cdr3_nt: TGTGCCAGCAGTTTAAATAACTATGGCTACACCTTC
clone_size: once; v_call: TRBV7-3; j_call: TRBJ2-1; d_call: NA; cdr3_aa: CASSLTLTNEQFF; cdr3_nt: TGTGCCAGCAGCTTAACGCTCACTAATGAGCAGTTCTTC
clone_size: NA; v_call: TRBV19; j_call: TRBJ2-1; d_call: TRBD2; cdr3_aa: CASSIDPAGGPNEQFF; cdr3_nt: TGTGCCAGTAGTATAGACCCAGCGGGGGGCCCCAATGAGCAGTTCTTC
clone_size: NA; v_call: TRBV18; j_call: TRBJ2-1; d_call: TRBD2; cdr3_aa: CASSPGTSGYNEQFF; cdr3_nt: TGTGCCAGCTCACCCGGGACTAGCGGCTACAATGAGCAGTTCTTC
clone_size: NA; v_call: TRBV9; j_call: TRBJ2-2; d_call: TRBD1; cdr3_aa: CASTPGQGANTGELFF; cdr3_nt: TGTGCCAGCACCCCCGGACAGGGGGCGAACACCGGGGAGCTGTTTTTT
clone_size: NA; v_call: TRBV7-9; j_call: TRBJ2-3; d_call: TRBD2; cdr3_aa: CASRLAGGPFGTDTQYF; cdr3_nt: TGTGCCAGCAGGCTAGCGGGGGGGCCGTTCGGCACAGATACGCAGTATTTT
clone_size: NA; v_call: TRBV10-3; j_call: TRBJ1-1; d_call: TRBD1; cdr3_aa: CAISEMTGGLNTEAFF; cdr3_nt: TGTGCCATCAGTGAGATGACAGGGGGCTTGAACACTGAAGCTTTCTTT
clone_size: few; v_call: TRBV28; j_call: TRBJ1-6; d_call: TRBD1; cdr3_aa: CASSSGTGGTTYNSPLHF; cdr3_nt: TGTGCCAGCAGTTCCGGGACAGGGGGGACAACCTATAATTCACCCCTCCACTTT
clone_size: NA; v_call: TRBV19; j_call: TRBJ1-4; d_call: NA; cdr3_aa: CASSPLGVGNEKLFF; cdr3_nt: TGTGCCAGTAGTCCCCTCGGTGTTGGTAATGAAAAACTGTTTTTT
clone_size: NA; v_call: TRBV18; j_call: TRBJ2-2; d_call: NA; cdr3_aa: CASSHRAAYTGELFF; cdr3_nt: TGTGCCAGCTCACACAGGGCTGCGTACACCGGGGAGCTGTTTTTT
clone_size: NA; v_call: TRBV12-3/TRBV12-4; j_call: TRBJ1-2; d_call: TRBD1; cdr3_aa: CASRQGAHYGYTF; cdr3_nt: TGTGCCAGCAGGCAGGGGGCTCACTATGGCTACACCTTC
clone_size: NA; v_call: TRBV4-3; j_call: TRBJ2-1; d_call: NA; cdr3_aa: CASSQDLAGRYNEQFF; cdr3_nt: TGCGCCAGCAGCCAAGATCTGGCGGGGAGATACAATGAGCAGTTCTTC
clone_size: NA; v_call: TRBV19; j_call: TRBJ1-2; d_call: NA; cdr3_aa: CASSSAGGTDYGYTF; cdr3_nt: TGTGCCAGTAGTTCCGCTGGGGGGACGGACTATGGCTACACCTTC
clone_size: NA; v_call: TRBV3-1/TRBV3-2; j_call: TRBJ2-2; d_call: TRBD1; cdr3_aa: CASSRGQGAGGELFF; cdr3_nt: TGTGCCAGCAGTCGTGGACAGGGGGCTGGCGGGGAGCTGTTTTTT
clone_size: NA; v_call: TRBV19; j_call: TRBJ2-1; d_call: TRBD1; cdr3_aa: CASAEGRDSVNEQFF; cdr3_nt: TGTGCCAGCGCCGAAGGTCGGGACAGCGTCAATGAGCAGTTCTTC
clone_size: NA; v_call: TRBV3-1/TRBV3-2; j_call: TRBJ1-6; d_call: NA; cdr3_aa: CASSQVFGRGSSSYNSPLHF; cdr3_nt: TGTGCCAGCAGCCAAGTGTTCGGGCGCGGGTCGAGCTCCTATAATTCACCCCTCCACTTT
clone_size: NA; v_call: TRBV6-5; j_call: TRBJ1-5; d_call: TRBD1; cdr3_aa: CASRPGTGFNQPQHF; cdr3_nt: TGTGCCAGCAGGCCCGGGACAGGGTTCAATCAGCCCCAGCATTTT
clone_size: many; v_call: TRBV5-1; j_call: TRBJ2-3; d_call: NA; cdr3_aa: CASSLGLLTDTQYF; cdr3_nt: TGCGCCAGCAGCTTGGGTCTCCTCACAGATACGCAGTATTTT
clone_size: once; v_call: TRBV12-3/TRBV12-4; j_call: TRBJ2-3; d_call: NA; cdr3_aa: CASNQIITDTQYF; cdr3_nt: TGTGCCAGCAATCAGATCATCACAGATACGCAGTATTTT
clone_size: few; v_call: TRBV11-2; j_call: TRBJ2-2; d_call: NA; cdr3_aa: CASSLGEYGGRLGELFF; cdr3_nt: TGTGCCAGCAGCTTAGGCGAATACGGGGGGCGCTTGGGGGAGCTGTTTTTT
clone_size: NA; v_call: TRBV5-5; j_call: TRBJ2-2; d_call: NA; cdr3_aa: CASSPTMLAASTGELFF; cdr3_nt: TGTGCCAGCAGTCCCACTATGTTGGCAGCGAGCACCGGGGAGCTGTTTTTT
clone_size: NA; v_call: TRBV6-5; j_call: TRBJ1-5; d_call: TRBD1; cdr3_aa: CASSWGTGDQPQHF; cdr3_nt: TGTGCCAGCAGTTGGGGGACAGGGGATCAGCCCCAGCATTTT
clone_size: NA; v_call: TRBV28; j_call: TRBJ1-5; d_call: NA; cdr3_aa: CASSLPTNSNQPQHF; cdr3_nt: TGTGCCAGCAGTTTACCGACAAATAGCAATCAGCCCCAGCATTTT
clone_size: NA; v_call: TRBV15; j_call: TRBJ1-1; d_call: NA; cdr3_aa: CATSRGRGGNTEAFF; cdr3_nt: TGTGCCACCAGCAGGGGGAGAGGGGGAAACACTGAAGCTTTCTTT
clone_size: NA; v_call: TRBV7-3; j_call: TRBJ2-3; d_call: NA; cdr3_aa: CASSLHEDTQYF; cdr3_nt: TGTGCCAGCAGCCTCCACGAGGATACGCAGTATTTT
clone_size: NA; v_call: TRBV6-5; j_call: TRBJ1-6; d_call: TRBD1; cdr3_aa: CASNRQGAGSPLHF; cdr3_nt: TGTGCCAGCAATAGACAGGGGGCAGGTTCACCCCTCCACTTT
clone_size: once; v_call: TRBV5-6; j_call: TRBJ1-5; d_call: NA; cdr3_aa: CASSLLRGNQPQHF; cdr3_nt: TGTGCCAGCAGCTTACTCAGGGGAAACCAGCCCCAGCATTTT
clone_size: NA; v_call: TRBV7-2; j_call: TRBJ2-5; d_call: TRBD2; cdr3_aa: CASSLRGVETQYF; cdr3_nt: TGTGCCAGCAGCCTACGGGGGGTGGAGACCCAGTACTTC
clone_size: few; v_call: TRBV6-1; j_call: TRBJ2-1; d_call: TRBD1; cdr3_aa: CASSEWTGDYNEQFF; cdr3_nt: TGTGCCAGCAGTGAATGGACAGGGGACTACAATGAGCAGTTCTTC
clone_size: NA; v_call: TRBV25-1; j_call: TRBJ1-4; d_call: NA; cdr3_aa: CASSDGGTNEKLFF; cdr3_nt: TGTGCCAGCAGTGACGGGGGAACTAATGAAAAACTGTTTTTT
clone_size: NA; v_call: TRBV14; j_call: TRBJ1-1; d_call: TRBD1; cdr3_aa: CASSQLTGANTEAFF; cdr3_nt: TGTGCCAGCAGCCAATTGACAGGGGCCAACACTGAAGCTTTCTTT
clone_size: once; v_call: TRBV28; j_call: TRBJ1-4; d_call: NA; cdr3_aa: CASSPRRTPENEKLFF; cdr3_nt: TGTGCCAGCAGTCCTAGGAGGACCCCCGAGAATGAAAAACTGTTTTTT
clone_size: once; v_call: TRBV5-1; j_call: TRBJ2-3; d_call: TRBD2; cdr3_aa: CASSLDLSGVNTDTQYF; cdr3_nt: TGCGCCAGCAGCTTGGATCTTAGCGGGGTGAACACAGATACGCAGTATTTT
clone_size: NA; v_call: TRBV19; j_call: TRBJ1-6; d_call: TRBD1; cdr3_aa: CASSSASPGTGNNSPLHF; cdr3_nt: TGTGCCAGTAGTAGTGCAAGTCCCGGGACAGGGAACAATTCACCCCTCCACTTT
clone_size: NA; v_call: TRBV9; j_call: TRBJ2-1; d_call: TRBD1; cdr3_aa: CASSTLGGLEQFF; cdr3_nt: TGTGCCAGCAGCACCCTAGGGGGCCTTGAGCAGTTCTTC
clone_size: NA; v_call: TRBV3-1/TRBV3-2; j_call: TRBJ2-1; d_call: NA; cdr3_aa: CASSQDPSLAYEQFF; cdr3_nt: TGTGCCAGCAGCCAAGACCCCTCCCTAGCGTATGAGCAGTTCTTC
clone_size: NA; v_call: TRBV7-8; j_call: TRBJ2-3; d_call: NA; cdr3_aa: CASSYYRDRADTQYF; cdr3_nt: TGTGCCAGCAGTTACTACAGGGATAGGGCAGATACGCAGTATTTT
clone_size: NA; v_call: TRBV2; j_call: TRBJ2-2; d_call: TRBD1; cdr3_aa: CARTRGPSTGELFF; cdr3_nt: TGTGCCAGGACCAGGGGGCCATCGACCGGGGAGCTGTTTTTT
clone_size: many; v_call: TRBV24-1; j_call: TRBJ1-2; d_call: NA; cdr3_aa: CATSEPLTQGSDGYTF; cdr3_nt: TGTGCCACCAGTGAACCACTTACACAGGGATCCGATGGCTACACCTTC
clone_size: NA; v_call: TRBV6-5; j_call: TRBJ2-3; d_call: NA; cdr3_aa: CASRDGVGTDTQYF; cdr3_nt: TGTGCCAGCAGGGACGGGGTAGGGACAGATACGCAGTATTTT
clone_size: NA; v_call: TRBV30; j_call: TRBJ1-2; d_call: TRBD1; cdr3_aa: CAWRPSTGGAYGYTF; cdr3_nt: TGTGCCTGGAGACCATCAACAGGGGGCGCTTATGGCTACACCTTC
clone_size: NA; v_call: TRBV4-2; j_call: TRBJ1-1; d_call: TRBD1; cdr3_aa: CASSQQETGSTEAFF; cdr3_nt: TGTGCCAGCAGCCAACAGGAGACAGGGTCCACTGAAGCTTTCTTT
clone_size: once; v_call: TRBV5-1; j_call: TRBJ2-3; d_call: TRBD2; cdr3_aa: CASSGSGTSGPDTQYF; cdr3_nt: TGCGCCAGCAGCGGCTCCGGGACTAGCGGACCAGATACGCAGTATTTT